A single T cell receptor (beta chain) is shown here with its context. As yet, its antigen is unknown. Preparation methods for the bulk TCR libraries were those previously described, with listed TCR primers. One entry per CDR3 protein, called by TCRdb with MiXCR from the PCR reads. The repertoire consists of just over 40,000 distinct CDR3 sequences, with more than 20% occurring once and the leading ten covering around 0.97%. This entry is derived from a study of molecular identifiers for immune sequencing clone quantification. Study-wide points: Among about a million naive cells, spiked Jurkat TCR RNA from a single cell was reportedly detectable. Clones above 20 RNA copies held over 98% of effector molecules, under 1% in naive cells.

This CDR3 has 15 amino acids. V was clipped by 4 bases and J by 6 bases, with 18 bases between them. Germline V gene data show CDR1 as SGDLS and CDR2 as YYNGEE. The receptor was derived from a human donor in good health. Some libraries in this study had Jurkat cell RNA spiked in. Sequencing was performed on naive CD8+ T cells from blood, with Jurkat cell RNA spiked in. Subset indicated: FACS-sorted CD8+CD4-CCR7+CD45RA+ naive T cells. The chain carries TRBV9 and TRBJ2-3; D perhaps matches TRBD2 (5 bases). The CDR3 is CASSPQGLGLDTQYF. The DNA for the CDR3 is TGTGCCAGCAGCCCTCAAGGACTGGGCCTTGATACGCAGTATTTT. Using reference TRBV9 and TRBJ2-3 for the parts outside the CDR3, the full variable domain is DSGVTQTPKHLITATGQRVTLRCSPRSGDLSVYWYQQSLDQGLQFLIQYYNGEERAKGNILERFSAQQFPDLHSELNLSSLELGDSALYFCASSPQGLGLDTQYFGPGTRLTVL.